These 11 T cell receptor beta chains share one sample of origin, sequenced in a study of blood T cell repertoires in COVID-19. Measured with immunoSEQ multiplex PCR; TCRdb has only the in-frame clones, and not every one. The data hold 140,000 or so clones, with roughly 88% observed a single time. Sequencing was performed on peripheral blood. These receptors were collected from a woman in her forties or fifties with acute or convalescent COVID-19.

V and J are TRBV18 and TRBJ2-4; no reliable D call. Germline lookup yields CDR1 KGHSH and CDR2 LQKENI. V lost 2 bases, J lost 1 base, and 15 bases lay in between. The CDR3 is 17 amino acids. The CDR3 DNA reads as TGTGCCAGCTCACCAGCGCAGCCCCCGAGGGCCAAAAACATTCAGTACTTC. This gives the protein CASSPAQPPRAKNIQYF.

In nucleotides, the CDR3 is TGTGCCAGCTCACCAGAAGGGAGGACGTATGATGGCTACACCTTC. Protein: CASSPEGRTYDGYTF. The J gene is TRBJ1-2, the V gene TRBV18, with unresolved D. Germline V lookup: CDR1 KGHSH, CDR2 LQKENI. CDR3 length equals 15 residues. V was cut by 2 bases and J by 6 bases, with 16 bases left in between. Full variable domain (remainder filled in from reference TRBV18 and TRBJ1-2): NAGVMQNPRHLVRRRGQEARLRCSPMKGHSHVYWYRQLPEEGLKFMVYLQKENIIDESGMPKERFSAEFPKEGPSILRIQQVVRGDSAAYFCASSPEGRTYDGYTFGSGTRLTVV.

This clone came up once. V gene TRBV6-5 combines with J gene TRBJ1-4, with D possibly being TRBD1 (5 bases). The CDR3 runs 14 residues. The V end was cut by 7 bases, the J end by 8 bases, with 17 bases between. Germline V CDR1 and CDR2: MNHEY, SVGAGI. CDR3 in DNA: TGTGCCAGCATGGAATCAGGGCCCAGCGAAAAACTGTTTTTT. Its protein is CASMESGPSEKLFF.

CDR3 region: CASSLYTTNTGELFF. CDR3 sequence (DNA): TGCGCCAGCAGCTTGTATACAACGAACACCGGGGAGCTGTTTTTT. The V call is TRBV5-1, the J call TRBJ2-2, with D unresolved. Germline lookup yields CDR1 SGHRS and CDR2 YFSETQ. The V gene lost 1 base and the J gene lost 0 bases, with 7 bases spanning the gap. This CDR3 has 15 amino acids.

Notes on this clone: The same CDR3 arises from other DNA sequences in this sample as well. This chain connects TRBV9 to TRBJ1-1, with D hard to call. The V gene lost 0 bases and the J gene lost 1 base, with 4 bases spanning the gap. Germline loops: CDR1 SGDLS, CDR2 YYNGEE. The CDR3 contains 13 residues. The CDR3: CASSVAQNTEAFF. The CDR3 DNA reads as TGTGCCAGCAGCGTAGCCCAGAACACTGAAGCTTTCTTT.

The chain uses TRBV6-5 and TRBJ1-2; D is unclear. CDR3 length: 12 residues. Trimming cost V 7 bases and J 3 bases, with 9 bases left between them. Looked up from germline, CDR1 is MNHEY and CDR2 is SVGAGI. The CDR3 region is CASTGGDYGYTF. CDR3 nucleotides: TGTGCCAGCACTGGCGGGGACTATGGCTACACCTTC.

The gene calls are TRBV19 and TRBJ2-2; a possible D gene is TRBD1 (5 bases). Germline V lookup: CDR1 LNHDA, CDR2 SQIVND (reference sequence). V was clipped by 7 bases and J by 3 bases, with 12 bases between them. The CDR3 is made up of 14 amino acids. The CDR3 sequence: CASKGRVDTGELFF. In DNA, the CDR3 is TGTGCCAGTAAAGGCAGGGTAGACACCGGGGAGCTGTTTTTT.

This rearrangement joins TRBV7-8 to TRBJ2-6; tentatively, D is TRBD1 (7 bases). The CDR3 loop spans 18 amino acids. Germline lookup yields CDR1 SGHVS and CDR2 FQNEAQ. The V and J ends lost 7 bases and 0 bases respectively, with 19 bases between them. As DNA, the CDR3 is TGTGCCAGCATCTGGAGGGCAGGGGGACTCTCTGGGGCCAACGTCCTGACTTTC. It codes for CASIWRAGGLSGANVLTF.

This clone was counted only a few times. V gene TRBV10-1 combines with J gene TRBJ2-1, with 12 nucleotides matching TRBD1. The V gene end was trimmed by 4 bases and the J gene end by 8 bases; junction bases not matched to a gene: 6. CDR1 and CDR2 from the germline V gene are WNHNN and SYGVQD (reference sequence). The CDR3 has 15 residues. The CDR3 DNA follows: TGCGCCAGCAGTGGTTCCGGGACAGGGGGCTATGAGCAGTTCTTC. Translating it yields CASSGSGTGGYEQFF.

The count of this clone is one. This chain uses TRBV15 with TRBJ1-5; D may be TRBD1 (6 bases). Germline V gene lookup returns CDR1 LNHNV and CDR2 YYDKDF (reference sequence). This CDR3 is 13 amino acids long. Trimming took 4 bases from V and 7 from J, leaving 11 bases between them. CDR3 loop: CATSILGGQPQHF. The DNA of the CDR3 is TGTGCCACCAGCATCTTAGGGGGACAGCCCCAGCATTTT.

The chain uses TRBV27 and TRBJ2-3, with D perhaps matching TRBD2 (6 bases). Germline-derived CDR1 and CDR2 are MNHEY and SMNVEV (reference sequence). This CDR3 has 15 residues. Trimming removed 5 bases from V and 0 bases from J, with 12 bases in between. This CDR3 reads CASSRGVTSTDTQYF. As DNA, the CDR3 is TGTGCCAGCAGTCGCGGGGTCACTAGCACAGATACGCAGTATTTT.